This TCR beta chain appears in the sequencing data of a study of blood T cell repertoires in COVID-19. About the study: Some COVID-19 samples were acute and others convalescent; all came from the United States, Italy and Spain. The cDNA or gDNA used as material had been derived from T cells, B-cell-depleted T cells, or PBMCs.

Recruitment covered some 25 US areas and drew participants whose ages spanned about 18 to 90 years. Per the authors' pipeline: Reference gene primer amplification gave nucleated cell count estimates. Sequencing was performed with immunoSEQ multiplex PCR; in TCRdb, only in-frame clones are kept and a portion is missing. V, J and clone size were drawn from that table, and D and trimming were deduced from the DNA. The data show 200,000 to 300,000 clones, 70% to 90% seen once. V gave up 6 bases and J gave up 3 bases; unmatched junction bases: 4. The CDR3 extends over 14 amino acids. Germline values: CDR1 SGHTA, CDR2 FQGNSA.

The receptor was derived from a woman aged 40 to 50 with acute COVID-19. The specimen sequenced was PBMCs or T cells enriched from blood (not recorded which). This rearrangement joins TRBV7-2 to TRBJ2-2; 7 nucleotides agree with TRBD1. The CDR3 sequence: CASRGQPDTGELFF. The DNA of the CDR3 is TGTGCCAGCAGGGGACAGCCGGACACCGGGGAGCTGTTTTTT.